These T cell receptor beta chains were read from a single sample in a study of shared clonotypes between healthy human individuals. The table came from immunoSEQ multiplex PCR; TCRdb's copy has only in-frame clones and leaves some out. The repertoire holds some 2 million clones, just under 95% seen once, with roughly 1% in the top ten. The specimen sequenced was naive CD8+ T cells sorted from blood. These receptors all stem from a young man in good health. Each CDR3 is given with its conserved first and last residue. A D gene is named only where the DNA matches it firmly. Clone size is stated in some rows and not others, as once, few, many or a class when expanded.

>NA|TRBJ2-7|TRBV9|NA
TGTGCCAGCAGCGTAAGGGAACTCTCCGGCTACGAGCAGTACTTC
CASSVRELSGYEQYF
>NA|TRBJ2-7|TRBV27|NA
TGTGCCAGCAGTCAAGGACACAACTCGTACGAGCAGTACTTC
CASSQGHNSYEQYF
>NA|TRBJ1-1|TRBV19|TRBD1
TGTGCCAGTAGGCTCCGGGACAGTAACACTGAAGCTTTCTTT
CASRLRDSNTEAFF
>NA|TRBJ1-1|TRBV13|NA
TGTGCCAGCAGCACCGACAGTATGGATATGAACACTGAAGCTTTCTTT
CASSTDSMDMNTEAFF
>NA|TRBJ2-7|TRBV19|TRBD1
TGTGCCAGTAGTATCCCCTCGACAGGGGGGAGCTACGAGCAGTACTTC
CASSIPSTGGSYEQYF
>NA|TRBJ2-1|TRBV9|NA
TGTGCCAGCAGCGGAAGCGACTACAATGAGCAGTTCTTC
CASSGSDYNEQFF
>NA|TRBJ1-2|TRBV7-9|TRBD1
TGTGCCAGCAGCAGGGACAGGGAGTCAATGTGGGGCTACACCTTC
CASSRDRESMWGYTF
>NA|TRBJ2-7|TRBV7-2|TRBD2
TGTGCCAGCAGCTCCGGACTAGGCCGGTGGGAGCAGTACTTC
CASSSGLGRWEQYF
>once|TRBJ1-1|TRBV29-1|NA
TGCAGCGTTGCTCCAGGGCATAACACTGAAGCTTTCTTT
CSVAPGHNTEAFF
>NA|TRBJ1-5|TRBV6-1|TRBD1
TGTGCCAGCAGCGCCGACAGGGGAGGCATCTTGGCCCAGCATTTT
CASSADRGGILAQHF
>NA|TRBJ2-5|TRBV6-1|TRBD1
TGTGCCCTTGGACAGGGGGCAGAGACCCAGTACTTC
CALGQGAETQYF
>NA|TRBJ1-6|TRBV27|NA
TGTGCCAGCAGTTTATACAGGGAAGGAATTGATTCACCCCTCCACTTT
CASSLYREGIDSPLHF
>NA|TRBJ1-4|TRBV28|NA
TGTGCCAGCAGTGGCGCATGGGGGCCTCATAATGAAAAACTGTTTTTT
CASSGAWGPHNEKLFF
>once|TRBJ2-5|TRBV7-9|NA
TGTGCCAGCAGCTTAGGGGGCAGGGTGCAAGAGACCCAGTACTTC
CASSLGGRVQETQYF
>NA|TRBJ2-7|TRBV6-1|NA
TGTGCCAGCAGTGAGATTTCTGGGGGCTCCTACGAGCAGTACTTC
CASSEISGGSYEQYF
>NA|TRBJ1-2|TRBV4-3|TRBD1
TGCGCCAGCAGCTCCGATCTAGGGGGCGCGGGCTACACCTTC
CASSSDLGGAGYTF
>NA|TRBJ1-1|TRBV6-5|TRBD1
TGTGCCAGCAGTGCGACAGGGGGGGGAACTGAAGCTTTCTTT
CASSATGGGTEAFF
>NA|TRBJ1-1|TRBV4-1|NA
TGCGCCAGCAGCCAAGATGGGTCCTACACTGAAGCTTTCTTT
CASSQDGSYTEAFF
>NA|TRBJ2-3|TRBV27|NA
TGTGCCAGCAGTTTATCACTAGGGGCCCAAGATACGCAGTATTTT
CASSLSLGAQDTQYF
>NA|TRBJ1-2|TRBV30|TRBD1
TGTGCCTGGAGTCCCCGACAGGGATCGAGTAACTATGGCTACACCTTC
CAWSPRQGSSNYGYTF
>NA|TRBJ1-1|TRBV28|TRBD1
TGTGCCAGCAGTTTATACCAGGGGGCCATGAACACTGAAGCTTTCTTT
CASSLYQGAMNTEAFF
>once|TRBJ2-7|TRBV28|TRBD1
TGTGCCAGCAGTTTGGACAGGGACTACGAGCAGTACTTC
CASSLDRDYEQYF
>NA|TRBJ2-7|TRBV11-2|NA
TGTGCCAGCAGCTTGAGACAGGCAGCCTCCTACGAGCAGTACTTC
CASSLRQAASYEQYF
>NA|TRBJ2-7|TRBV5-4|NA
TGTGCCAGCAGCTTTGACGGCTCCTACGAGCAGTACTTC
CASSFDGSYEQYF
>once|TRBJ1-2|TRBV4-1|NA
TGCGCCAGCAGCCAAGACAGAGAGGGCTACACCTTC
CASSQDREGYTF
>NA|TRBJ2-5|TRBV13|TRBD2
TGTGCCAGCAGCTTAGCGGGGGGGCTGGAGACCCAGTACTTC
CASSLAGGLETQYF
>once|TRBJ1-1|TRBV4-1|NA
TGCGCCAGCAGCCTAAGGACTTTGGGGGGGGTGAACACTGAAGCTTTCTTT
CASSLRTLGGVNTEAFF
>NA|TRBJ1-1|TRBV27|NA
TGTGCCAGCAGTTTATTTCGGGGCACTGAAGCTTTCTTT
CASSLFRGTEAFF
>NA|TRBJ1-1|TRBV5-1|NA
TGCGCCAGCAGCTTGGATGCGTCTCTGGGGGCTGAAGCTTTCTTT
CASSLDASLGAEAFF
>NA|TRBJ2-7|TRBV5-6|NA
TGTGCCAGCAGCTTGGTGTCGGCAGTCGAGCAGTACTTC
CASSLVSAVEQYF
>NA|TRBJ2-7|TRBV5-1|NA
TGCGCCAGCAGCCATACTAGAAGCTACGAGCAGTACTTC
CASSHTRSYEQYF
>NA|TRBJ1-2|TRBV13|TRBD1
TGTGCCAGCAGGGGGACAGGGCATAGCGAGGTGGATGGCTACACCTTC
CASRGTGHSEVDGYTF
>NA|TRBJ2-1|TRBV6-5|TRBD2
TGTGCCAGCAGTGCCCCAAGACTAGCGGGAGATGAGCAGTTCTTC
CASSAPRLAGDEQFF
>NA|TRBJ2-3|TRBV5-4|NA
TGTGCCAGCAGCCTTGCTGGACAGTCTCCCACAGATACGCAGTATTTT
CASSLAGQSPTDTQYF
>NA|TRBJ2-3|TRBV4-1|NA
TGCGCCAGCAGCCAATGGGTCGGGGGGCCCGATACGCAGTATTTT
CASSQWVGGPDTQYF
>NA|TRBJ2-1|TRBV11-2|TRBD1
TGTGCCAGCAGCGACCGGGACAGCCTCTCCTACAATGAGCAGTTCTTC
CASSDRDSLSYNEQFF
>NA|TRBJ2-7|TRBV7-2|TRBD1
TGTGCCAGCAGCTTAGGTGGGACAGGGGGCTCAGAGACCCAGTGCTTC
CASSLGGTGGSETQCF
>NA|TRBJ1-6|TRBV9|NA
TGTGCCAGCAGCAAAGAGGGGGTAGTGTTCCCTAATTCACCCCTCCACTTT
CASSKEGVVFPNSPLHF
>NA|TRBJ2-3|TRBV25-1|TRBD2
TGTGCCAGCAGTCCCCACCCCGGACTAGCGGGGCCGGATACGCAGTATTTT
CASSPHPGLAGPDTQYF